These 27 T cell receptor beta chains were sequenced from one sample in a study of blood T cell repertoires in COVID-19. Measured with immunoSEQ multiplex PCR; TCRdb has only the in-frame clones, and not every one. This sample has 250,000 or so clones, with 70% to 90% found just once. The sequencing sample was made of peripheral blood. The origin of the receptors is a man aged 25-40 years with COVID-19, enrolled during active disease.

The chain links TRBV24-1 to TRBJ1-5; TRBD1 aligns across 7 bases. There are 13 residues in the CDR3. The junction had 6 bases not matched to a gene; V was cut back by 7 bases and J by 7 bases. From germline, CDR1 is KGHDR and CDR2 SFDVKD. CDR3 amino acids: CATSTGAVQPQHF. In DNA form, the CDR3 reads TGTGCCACCAGCACAGGGGCCGTCCAGCCCCAGCATTTT.

This clone was detected once. CDR3: CASSARDTLNTEAFF. CDR3 nucleotides: TGTGCCAGCTCAGCCAGAGACACCTTGAACACTGAAGCTTTCTTT. J is TRBJ1-1 and V is TRBV18; D not certain. Trimming shortened V by 5 bases and J by 0 bases, and 13 bases separated the two germline ends. This CDR3 spans 15 amino acids. Germline CDR1 is KGHSH and CDR2 is LQKENI. The full variable domain, completed using reference TRBV18 and TRBJ1-1, is NAGVMQNPRHLVRRRGQEARLRCSPMKGHSHVYWYRQLPEEGLKFMVYLQKENIIDESGMPKERFSAEFPKEGPSILRIQQVVRGDSAAYFCASSARDTLNTEAFFGQGTRLTVV.

CDR3 sequence (DNA): TGCGCCAGCAGCCAAGATGCGGGGGGCGGGAATCAGCCCCAGCATTTT. This translates into CASSQDAGGGNQPQHF. The chain employs TRBV4-3 and TRBJ1-5; D may be TRBD1 (6 bases). The germline V and J ends were trimmed by 0 bases and 4 bases, with 13 bases remaining between them. Germline CDR1 is LGHNA and CDR2 is YSLEER. The CDR3 consists of 16 residues.

The V call is TRBV2, the J call TRBJ1-2, with D possibly TRBD1 on 6 matching bases. CDR1 is SNHLY, CDR2 FYNNEI, per germline. This CDR3 contains 13 residues. Trimming took 10 bases from V and 6 from J, leaving 18 bases between them. The CDR3 spells CATSAGEVNGYTF. CDR3 DNA: TGTGCCACCTCGGCAGGGGAAGTTAATGGCTACACCTTC.

On this clone itself: A read error is possible here, since a much larger clone lies one base away. This rearrangement joins TRBV6-4 to TRBJ2-1; 7 bases are shared with TRBD1. Trimming cost V 3 bases and J 0 bases; bases outside gene matches: 2. Germline CDR1 MRHNA, CDR2 SNTAGT. The CDR3 totals 15 residues. Here the CDR3 reads CASSETGSSYNEQFF. CDR3 sequence (DNA): TGTGCCAGCAGTGAGACAGGGAGCTCCTACAATGAGCAGTTCTTC.

The rearrangement joins TRBV28 to TRBJ1-6, with D maybe TRBD1 (6 bases). Between the trimmed V and J ends, which lost 2 bases and 0 bases, there was a span of 17 bases. Germline CDR1 is MDHEN and CDR2 is SYDVKM. The CDR3 has 19 amino acids. The CDR3 is CASSLQFRDTSSYNSPLHF. The CDR3 DNA reads TGTGCCAGCAGTTTACAATTTCGGGACACGAGCTCCTATAATTCACCCCTCCACTTT.

This clone was recorded a few times. The V and J genes are TRBV28 and TRBJ1-5; tentatively, D is TRBD1 (5 bases). Germline V gene lookup returns CDR1 MDHEN and CDR2 SYDVKM. V was clipped by 5 bases and J by 7 bases, with 18 bases between them. The CDR3 runs to 15 residues. The CDR3 sequence is CASSGGTNERQPQHF. The CDR3 bases are TGTGCCAGCAGTGGGGGGACTAACGAGCGGCAGCCCCAGCATTTT.

J is TRBJ1-5 and V is TRBV30; possibly TRBD1 for D (6 bases). Trimming pared 5 bases from V and 3 bases from J, leaving 14 bases between. The length of the CDR3 is 14 residues. In germline, CDR1 is GTSNPN, CDR2 SVGIG (reference sequence). Written as DNA, the CDR3 is TGTGCCTGGGGCTCGGGGGGCCTCAATCAGCCCCAGCATTTT. It encodes CAWGSGGLNQPQHF.

The chain has TRBV7-2 and TRBJ1-5; a possible D gene is TRBD1 (5 bases). This CDR3 is 14 amino acids long. Germline values: CDR1 SGHTA, CDR2 FQGNSA. The germline V and J ends were trimmed by 5 bases and 4 bases, with 12 bases remaining between them. This CDR3 is CASSNTGRNQPQHF. DNA of the CDR3: TGTGCCAGCAGCAACACAGGACGTAATCAGCCCCAGCATTTT.

The V and J genes are TRBV3-1 (or the pseudogene TRBV3-2) and TRBJ2-3; 12 bases are shared with TRBD1. The V gene's germline CDR1 is LGHDT and CDR2 YNNKEL (reference sequence). V was clipped by 5 bases and J by 2 bases; unmatched bases: 5. This CDR3 has 16 residues. Written as DNA, the CDR3 is TGTGCCAGCAGCGGGGACAGGGGGCGCGTCACAGATACGCAGTATTTT. Amino acid sequence: CASSGDRGRVTDTQYF.

This clone appeared a single time. The V call is TRBV29-1, the J call TRBJ2-6, with TRBD2 as a possible D gene (6 bases). The germline V and J ends were trimmed by 6 bases and 1 base, with 19 bases remaining between them. CDR1 is SQVTM, CDR2 ANQGSEA, per germline. The length of the CDR3 is 17 residues. DNA for the CDR3: TGCAGCGTCTCTTACACCCGGGGGATATCTGGGGCCAACGTCCTGACTTTC. As protein: CSVSYTRGISGANVLTF.

The chain joins TRBV19 to TRBJ2-2; a possible D gene is TRBD2 (6 bases). V shed 8 bases and J shed 6 bases, with 22 bases lying between them. In germline, CDR1 is LNHDA, CDR2 SQIVND (reference sequence). The CDR3 totals 16 residues. The CDR3 is CASQQTDSREAGELFF. The CDR3 region has the DNA TGTGCCAGTCAACAGACGGATAGCAGGGAGGCCGGGGAGCTGTTTTTT.

This chain joins TRBV7-9 and TRBJ2-7; a weak D match, TRBD1 (5 bases). The CDR3 sequence is 13 residues long. The V gene lost 5 bases and the J gene lost 6 bases, with 14 bases spanning the gap. Germline V gives CDR1 SEHNR, CDR2 FQNEAQ (reference sequence). The CDR3 coding sequence is TGTGCCAGCAGCATGGGGCTAGTCAGCGAGCAGTACTTC. This codes for CASSMGLVSEQYF.

V and J are TRBV6-5 and TRBJ2-7, with D maybe TRBD1 (6 bases). Trimming stripped 2 bases from V and 4 bases from J, with 9 bases between. The CDR3 runs 13 residues. Germline assignment: CDR1 MNHEY and CDR2 SVGAGI. The CDR3 nucleotides read TGTGCCAGCAGTTACACAGGGATATACGAGCAGTACTTC. Translating it yields CASSYTGIYEQYF.

V gene TRBV28 combines with J gene TRBJ1-1; D not resolved. Germline CDR1 is MDHEN and CDR2 is SYDVKM. The length of the CDR3 is 14 residues. With 3 bases removed from V and 10 bases from J, the gap between germline ends came to 18 bases. CDR3 coding DNA: TGTGCCAGCAGTTTCGTGGGTAAAGAGGTCGTAGCTTTCTTT. This encodes CASSFVGKEVVAFF.

The chain joins TRBV5-1 to TRBJ2-3; 11 bases align to TRBD1. Unmatched junction bases numbered 8, after V lost 2 bases and J lost 3 bases. Germline CDR1 and CDR2: SGHRS and YFSETQ. The CDR3 runs 17 residues. The chain's CDR3 is CASSLPRDRGFTDTQYF. The DNA of the CDR3 is TGCGCCAGCAGCTTACCCCGGGACAGGGGGTTTACAGATACGCAGTATTTT.

The V and J genes are TRBV27 and TRBJ1-2, with 9 bases matching TRBD1. Germline CDR1 MNHEY, CDR2 SMNVEV (reference sequence). The trim removed 0 bases at V and 3 bases at J, leaving 5 bases unmatched. This CDR3 has 16 amino acids. Here the CDR3 DNA reads TGTGCCAGCAGTTTATCGAGGACAGGGGCTCACTATGGCTACACCTTC. This encodes CASSLSRTGAHYGYTF.

This rearrangement joins TRBV9 to TRBJ1-2; tentatively, D is TRBD1 (6 bases). The CDR3 contains 16 residues. Trimming took off 0 bases at V and 4 bases at J, with 16 bases between the two ends. Germline assignment: CDR1 SGDLS and CDR2 YYNGEE. The DNA of the CDR3 is TGTGCCAGCAGCGTAGCTAAACAGGGATTCAGCTATGGCTACACCTTC. Translated: CASSVAKQGFSYGYTF.

The rearrangement links TRBV6-5 to TRBJ1-2; D call uncertain. Germline loops: CDR1 MNHEY, CDR2 SVGAGI. The CDR3 consists of 14 residues. V was cut by 6 bases and J by 4 bases, with 15 bases left in between. The DNA of the CDR3 is TGTGCCAGCAGCGGGGAAAGGGTCGCCTATGGCTACACCTTC. It encodes CASSGERVAYGYTF.

This clone was observed once. The chain links TRBV29-1 to TRBJ1-2; 8 nucleotides match TRBD1. This CDR3 has 12 residues. Per germline, CDR1 SQVTM and CDR2 ANQGSEA. J gave up 2 bases and V 6 bases, and 2 bases lay outside the gene matches. CDR3 sequence: CSVWTGNYGYTF. Written as DNA, the CDR3 is TGCAGCGTGTGGACAGGGAACTATGGCTACACCTTC.

The chain carries TRBV7-2 and TRBJ2-1; the match to TRBD2 covers 7 bases. There are 15 residues in the CDR3. Trimming cost V 1 base and J 2 bases; bases outside gene matches: 2. CDR1 is SGHTA, CDR2 FQGNSA, per germline. CDR3 amino acids: CASSLVGGAYNEQFF. CDR3 bases: TGTGCCAGCAGCTTAGTGGGGGGGGCCTACAATGAGCAGTTCTTC. The full variable domain, with the rest looked up from reference TRBV7-2 and TRBJ2-1, is GAGVSQSPSNKVTEKGKDVELRCDPISGHTALYWYRQSLGQGLEFLIYFQGNSAPDKSGLPSDRFSAERTGGSVSTLTIQRTQQEDSAVYLCASSLVGGAYNEQFFGPGTRLTVL.

This clone was recorded only once. This sequence joins TRBV27 and TRBJ1-1; no firm D call. Germline V gene sequence: CDR1 MNHEY, CDR2 SMNVEV (reference sequence). V was trimmed by 10 bases and J by 2 bases, leaving 11 bases between them. The CDR3 extends over 12 amino acids. The CDR3 region is CATINRNTEAFF. DNA for the CDR3: TGTGCCACAATAAACAGAAACACTGAAGCTTTCTTT.

The CDR3 region is CASSLSSGYEQYF. In nucleotides, the CDR3 is TGTGCCAGCAGTTTATCGTCCGGTTACGAGCAGTACTTC. The V gene is TRBV27, the J gene TRBJ2-7, with D uncertain. CDR1 MNHEY and CDR2 SMNVEV come from the germline V gene (reference sequence). V gave up 0 bases and J gave up 4 bases, with 7 bases separating them. This CDR3 has 13 residues.

The count of this clone is one. V is TRBV28 and J is TRBJ1-1; the match to TRBD1 covers 7 bases. V gave up 6 bases and J gave up 10 bases; unmatched junction bases: 17. Germline V CDR1 and CDR2: MDHEN, SYDVKM. CDR3 length: 15 residues. The chain's CDR3 is CASRGYTGAVVGAFF. The CDR3 nucleotides are TGTGCCAGCAGGGGATATACAGGGGCGGTTGTTGGAGCTTTCTTT.

The chain combines TRBV5-1 with TRBJ1-1, with 8 bases fitting TRBD1. The CDR3 has 16 amino acids. V gave up 1 base and J gave up 0 bases; unmatched junction bases: 5. The germline gives CDR1 SGHRS, CDR2 YFSETQ. CDR3 amino acids: CASSLNRGSLNTEAFF. In DNA form, the CDR3 reads TGCGCCAGCAGCTTGAACAGGGGGAGCCTGAACACTGAAGCTTTCTTT.

This clone occurred a few times. The gene calls are TRBV9 and TRBJ1-2, with D possibly matching TRBD1 (5 bases). Germline CDR1 SGDLS, CDR2 YYNGEE. The CDR3 has 14 residues. V lost 2 bases and J lost 8, with 16 bases in between. The CDR3 coding sequence is TGTGCCAGCAGCGTCCTAGCGGGACTCGGGGGCTACACCTTC. It codes for CASSVLAGLGGYTF.

J is TRBJ2-3 and V is TRBV7-9, with 7 positions matching TRBD2. Germline loops: CDR1 SEHNR, CDR2 FQNEAQ (reference sequence). V gave up 4 bases and J gave up 0 bases; unmatched junction bases: 7. The length of the CDR3 is 16 residues. The CDR3 is CASSSPRGDSTDTQYF. The DNA of the CDR3 is TGTGCCAGCAGCTCCCCCCGGGGGGATAGCACAGATACGCAGTATTTT.